This entry lists 3 T cell receptor beta chains sequenced from one sample in a study of T cells in Graves' hyperthyroidism and ophthalmopathy. TCR beta CDR3 sequences were amplified from RNA transcripts. The HTBI primer set served for first-round RT-PCR of the TCR CDR3. TCRdb called the multiplex PCR reads again in MiXCR, with one record for every CDR3 protein. The table lists nearly 250,000 distinct CDR3 sequences, over 20% of them singletons. The sample consisted of blood. The receptors shown here come from a woman aged 40 to 49 with Graves' ophthalmopathy.

This clonotype occurred many times. The V gene is TRBV30, the J gene TRBJ1-2; no clear D gene. V was trimmed by 3 bases and J by 7 bases, leaving 12 bases between them. The CDR3 runs 12 residues. The V gene's germline CDR1 is GTSNPN and CDR2 SVGIG (reference sequence). CDR3 residues: CAWSPGRGGYTF. CDR3 bases: TGTGCCTGGAGCCCCGGGCGGGGTGGCTACACCTTC.

This clonotype has ten or more counts. The chain recombines TRBV12-3 or TRBV12-4 with TRBJ1-5; unclear D gene. Trimming took 5 bases from V and 7 from J, leaving 12 bases between them. This CDR3 has 13 residues. The DNA of the CDR3 is TGTGCCAGCAGTCAGCAGTGGCAACAGCCCCAGCATTTT. This translates into CASSQQWQQPQHF.

There are many counts of this clonotype. The chain employs TRBV28 and TRBJ2-7; perhaps TRBD2 as D (5 bases). The CDR3 sequence is 12 residues long. Trimming cost V 7 bases and J 3 bases, with 10 bases left between them. The germline gives CDR1 MDHEN, CDR2 SYDVKM. In nucleotides, the CDR3 is TGTGCCAGCAACCGACGGGGCTACGAGCAGTACTTC. It encodes CASNRRGYEQYF.